One TCR beta chain is described in this entry. This sample stems from a study of OX40 agonist ivuxolimab in advanced cancers. Study information: Patients enrolled in dose escalation were diagnosed with hepatocellular carcinoma, melanoma, renal cell or head and neck cancer.

With autoimmune disease history or systemic immunosuppression, patients were excluded. This table comes from immunoSEQ multiplex PCR, and its TCRdb copy is limited to in-frame clones, with some not included. Seen here are under 85,000 clones, about nine tenths observed once, and the top ten hold approximately 2.6%. The germline V gene encodes CDR1 LGHNA and CDR2 YNFKEQ. V lost 0 bases to trimming and J lost 9 bases; unmatched junction nucleotides: 4. The CDR3 spans 15 residues. The V call is TRBV4-2, the J call TRBJ1-6; 8 bases are shared with TRBD1. The sequencing here drew on CD4+ or CD8+ T cells sorted from blood, taken in a trial of the OX40 agonist ivuxolimab. This receptor was obtained from an adult with an advanced solid tumor such as melanoma, head and neck, liver or kidney cancer. The CDR3 coding sequence is TGTGCCAGCAGCCAAGACGGCACAGGGGGTTCACCCCTCCACTTT. Its translation: CASSQDGTGGSPLHF.